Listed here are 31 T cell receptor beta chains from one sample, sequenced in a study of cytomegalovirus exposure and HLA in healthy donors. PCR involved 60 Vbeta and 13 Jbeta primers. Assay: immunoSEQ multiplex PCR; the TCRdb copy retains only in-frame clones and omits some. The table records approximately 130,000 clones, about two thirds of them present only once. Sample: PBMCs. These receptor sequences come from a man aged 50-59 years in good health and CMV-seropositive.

In nucleotides, the CDR3 is TGTGCCAGCAGCTTGTCGATCGGGGGGGCATCCTACAATGAGCAGTTCTTC. It yields the protein CASSLSIGGASYNEQFF. The chain joins TRBV5-5 to TRBJ2-1; 8 bases match TRBD2. The germline CDR1 and CDR2 sequences are SGHKS and YYEKEE (reference sequence). The CDR3 is made up of 17 amino acids. V shed 1 base and J 1 base; nucleotides not matched to a gene: 7. The full variable domain, its missing parts supplied by reference TRBV5-5 and TRBJ2-1, is DAGVTQSPTHLIKTRGQQVTLRCSPISGHKSVSWYQQVLGQGPQFIFQYYEKEERGRGNFPDRFSARQFPNYSSELNVNALLLGDSALYLCASSLSIGGASYNEQFFGPGTRLTVL.

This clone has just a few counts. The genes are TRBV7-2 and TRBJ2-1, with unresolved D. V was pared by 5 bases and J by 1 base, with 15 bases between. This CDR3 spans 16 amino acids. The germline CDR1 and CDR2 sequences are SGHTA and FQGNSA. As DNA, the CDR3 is TGTGCCAGCAGCCCTCAGTCAGGCGTTTCCTACAATGAGCAGTTCTTC. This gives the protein CASSPQSGVSYNEQFF.

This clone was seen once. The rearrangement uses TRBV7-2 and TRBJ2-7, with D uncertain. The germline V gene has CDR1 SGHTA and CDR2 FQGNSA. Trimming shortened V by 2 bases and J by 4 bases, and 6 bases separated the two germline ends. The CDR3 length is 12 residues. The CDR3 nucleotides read TGTGCCAGCAGCTTAACCGGGTACGAGCAGTACTTC. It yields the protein CASSLTGYEQYF.

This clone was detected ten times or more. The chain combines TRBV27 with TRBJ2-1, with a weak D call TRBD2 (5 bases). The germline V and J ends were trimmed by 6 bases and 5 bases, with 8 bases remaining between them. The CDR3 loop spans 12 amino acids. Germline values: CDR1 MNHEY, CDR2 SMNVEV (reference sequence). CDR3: CASSGIHNEQFF. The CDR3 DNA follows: TGTGCCAGCAGCGGGATTCACAATGAGCAGTTCTTC.

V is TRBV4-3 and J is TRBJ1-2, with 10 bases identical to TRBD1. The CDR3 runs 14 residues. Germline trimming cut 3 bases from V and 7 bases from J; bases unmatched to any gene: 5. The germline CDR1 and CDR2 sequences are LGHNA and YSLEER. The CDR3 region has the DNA TGCGCCAGCAGCCAGGACAGGGGGTTTGGTGGCTACACCTTC. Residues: CASSQDRGFGGYTF.

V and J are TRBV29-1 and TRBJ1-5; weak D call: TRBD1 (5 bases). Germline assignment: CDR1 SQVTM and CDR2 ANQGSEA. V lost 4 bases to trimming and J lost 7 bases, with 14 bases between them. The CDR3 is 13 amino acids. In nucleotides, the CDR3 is TGCAGCGTTGGGTGGCAGACAGCACAGCCCCAGCATTTT. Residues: CSVGWQTAQPQHF.

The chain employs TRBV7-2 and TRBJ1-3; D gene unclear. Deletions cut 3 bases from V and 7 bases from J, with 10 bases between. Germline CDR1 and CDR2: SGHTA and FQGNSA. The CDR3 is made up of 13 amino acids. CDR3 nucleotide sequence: TGTGCCAGCAGCTTGGGAGTCGGCAACACCATATATTTT. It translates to CASSLGVGNTIYF.

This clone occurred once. DNA of the CDR3: TGCGCCAGCAGCCAAGTTCTAACAGGGGGCTACGAGCAGTACTTC. Residues: CASSQVLTGGYEQYF. The V and J genes are TRBV4-1 and TRBJ2-7; 8 bases map to TRBD1. The length of the CDR3 is 15 residues. The trim removed 1 base at V and 3 bases at J, leaving 5 bases unmatched. CDR1 is MGHRA, CDR2 YSYEKL, per germline.

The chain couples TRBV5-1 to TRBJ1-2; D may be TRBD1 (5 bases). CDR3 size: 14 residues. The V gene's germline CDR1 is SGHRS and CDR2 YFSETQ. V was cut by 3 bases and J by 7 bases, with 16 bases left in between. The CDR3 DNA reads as TGCGCCAGCAGCTGGGGGGACTCGACGGGTGGCTACACCTTC. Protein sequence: CASSWGDSTGGYTF. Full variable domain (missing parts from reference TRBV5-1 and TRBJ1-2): KAGVTQTPRYLIKTRGQQVTLSCSPISGHRSVSWYQQTPGQGLQFLFEYFSETQRNKGNFPGRFSGRQFSNSRSEMNVSTLELGDSALYLCASSWGDSTGGYTFGSGTRLTVV.

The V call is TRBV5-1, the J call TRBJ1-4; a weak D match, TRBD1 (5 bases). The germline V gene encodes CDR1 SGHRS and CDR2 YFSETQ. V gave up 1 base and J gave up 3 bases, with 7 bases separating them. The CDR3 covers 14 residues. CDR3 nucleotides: TGCGCCAGCAGCTTGCAGGGCCCTAATGAAAAACTGTTTTTT. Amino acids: CASSLQGPNEKLFF.

The CDR3 coding sequence is TGTGCCAGCAGCCGAGGACTAGCGGGGACTAATGAGCAGTTCTTC. It codes for CASSRGLAGTNEQFF. The chain employs TRBV4-2 and TRBJ2-1, with 12 positions matching TRBD2. Germline CDR1 is LGHNA and CDR2 is YNFKEQ. The CDR3 extends over 15 amino acids. V was pared by 4 bases and J by 7 bases, with 5 bases of the junction left unmatched.

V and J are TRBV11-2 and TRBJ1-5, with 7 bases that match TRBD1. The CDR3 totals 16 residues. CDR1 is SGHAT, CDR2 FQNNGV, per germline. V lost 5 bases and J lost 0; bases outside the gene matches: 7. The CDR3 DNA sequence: TGTGCCAGCAGCCCAGGGGGTGGGTTTAGCAATCAGCCCCAGCATTTT. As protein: CASSPGGGFSNQPQHF.

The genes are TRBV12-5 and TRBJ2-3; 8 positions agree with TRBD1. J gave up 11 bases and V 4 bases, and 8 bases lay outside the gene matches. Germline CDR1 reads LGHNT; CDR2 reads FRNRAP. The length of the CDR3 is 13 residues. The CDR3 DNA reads TGTGCTAGTGGTTCACCAGGGGGCGGAGAGCAGTATTTT. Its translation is CASGSPGGGEQYF. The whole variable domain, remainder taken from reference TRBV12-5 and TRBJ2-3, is DARVTQTPRHKVTEMGQEVTMRCQPILGHNTVFWYRQTMMQGLELLAYFRNRAPLDDSGMPKDRFSAEMPDATLATLKIQPSEPRDSAVYFCASGSPGGGEQYFGPGTRLTVL.

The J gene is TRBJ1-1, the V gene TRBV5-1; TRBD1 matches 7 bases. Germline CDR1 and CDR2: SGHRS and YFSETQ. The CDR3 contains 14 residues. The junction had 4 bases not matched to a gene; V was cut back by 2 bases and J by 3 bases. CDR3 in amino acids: CASSLDRADTEAFF. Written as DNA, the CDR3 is TGCGCCAGCAGCTTAGACAGGGCCGACACTGAAGCTTTCTTT.

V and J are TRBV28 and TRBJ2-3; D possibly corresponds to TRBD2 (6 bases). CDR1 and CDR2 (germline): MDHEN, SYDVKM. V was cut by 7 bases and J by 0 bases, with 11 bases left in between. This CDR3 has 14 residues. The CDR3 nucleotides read TGTGCCAGCATGGAGGGAGGAAGCACAGATACGCAGTATTTT. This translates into CASMEGGSTDTQYF.

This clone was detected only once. The CDR3 nucleotides are TGCGCCAGCAGCCAAGATCTCAGCTACAATGAGCAGTTCTTC. The encoded protein is CASSQDLSYNEQFF. The chain couples TRBV4-1 to TRBJ2-1, with D unclear. V gave up 0 bases and J gave up 3 bases, with 6 bases separating them. The CDR3 has 14 residues. The germline V gene has CDR1 MGHRA and CDR2 YSYEKL.

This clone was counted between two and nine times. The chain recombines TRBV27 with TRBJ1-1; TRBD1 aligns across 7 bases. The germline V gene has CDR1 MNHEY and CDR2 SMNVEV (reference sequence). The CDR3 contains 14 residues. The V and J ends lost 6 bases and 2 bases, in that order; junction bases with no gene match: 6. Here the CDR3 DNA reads TGTGCCAGCAGCCCAGGGACAGCCAACACTGAAGCTTTCTTT. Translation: CASSPGTANTEAFF.

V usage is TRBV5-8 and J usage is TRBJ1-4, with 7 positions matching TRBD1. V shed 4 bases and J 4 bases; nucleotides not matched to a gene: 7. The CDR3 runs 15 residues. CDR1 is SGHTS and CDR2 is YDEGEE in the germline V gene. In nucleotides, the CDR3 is TGTGCCAGCAGCGCAGGACAGGTGAATAATGAAAAACTGTTTTTT. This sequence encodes CASSAGQVNNEKLFF.

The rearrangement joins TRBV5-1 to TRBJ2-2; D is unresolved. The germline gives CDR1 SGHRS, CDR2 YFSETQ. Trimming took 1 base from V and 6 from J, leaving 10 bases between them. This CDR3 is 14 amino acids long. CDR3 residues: CASSLSTAPGELFF. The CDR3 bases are TGCGCCAGCAGCTTGAGTACAGCTCCCGGGGAGCTGTTTTTT. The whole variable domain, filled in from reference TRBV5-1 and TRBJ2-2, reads KAGVTQTPRYLIKTRGQQVTLSCSPISGHRSVSWYQQTPGQGLQFLFEYFSETQRNKGNFPGRFSGRQFSNSRSEMNVSTLELGDSALYLCASSLSTAPGELFFGEGSRLTVL.

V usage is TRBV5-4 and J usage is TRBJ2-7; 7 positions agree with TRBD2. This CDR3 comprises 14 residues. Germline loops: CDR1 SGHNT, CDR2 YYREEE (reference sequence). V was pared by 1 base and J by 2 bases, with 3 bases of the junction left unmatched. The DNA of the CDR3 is TGTGCCAGCAGCTTGAGCGGGACCACCTACGAGCAGTACTTC. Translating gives CASSLSGTTYEQYF.

The CDR3 protein is CGSGPGGTAFF. The CDR3 DNA reads TGTGGGTCGGGACCCGGGGGGACAGCTTTCTTT. V is TRBV6-6 and J is TRBJ1-1; D perhaps matches TRBD1 (5 bases). The CDR3 covers 11 residues. Germline lookup yields CDR1 MNHNY and CDR2 SVGAGI (reference sequence).

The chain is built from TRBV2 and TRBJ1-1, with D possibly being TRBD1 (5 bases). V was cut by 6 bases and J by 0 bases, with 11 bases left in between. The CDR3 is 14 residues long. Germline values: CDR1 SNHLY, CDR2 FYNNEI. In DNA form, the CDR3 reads TGTGCCAGCAGCCTTTCACAGGTGAACACTGAAGCTTTCTTT. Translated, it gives CASSLSQVNTEAFF.

The CDR3: CASSQVGTSGSENEQFF. The CDR3 nucleotides read TGCGCCAGCAGCCAAGTGGGAACTAGCGGGAGTGAGAATGAGCAGTTCTTC. The chain employs TRBV4-3 and TRBJ2-1, with 11 positions matching TRBD2. Trimming took 1 base from V and 7 from J; bases not matched to a gene: 9. Germline values: CDR1 LGHNA, CDR2 YSLEER. The length of the CDR3 is 17 residues.

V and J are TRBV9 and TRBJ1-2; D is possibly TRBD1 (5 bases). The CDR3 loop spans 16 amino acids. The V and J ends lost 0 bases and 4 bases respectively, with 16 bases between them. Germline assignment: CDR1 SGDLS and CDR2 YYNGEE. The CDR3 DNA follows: TGTGCCAGCAGCGTAGATCTGGGGGAGGTGGGCTATGGCTACACCTTC. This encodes CASSVDLGEVGYGYTF.

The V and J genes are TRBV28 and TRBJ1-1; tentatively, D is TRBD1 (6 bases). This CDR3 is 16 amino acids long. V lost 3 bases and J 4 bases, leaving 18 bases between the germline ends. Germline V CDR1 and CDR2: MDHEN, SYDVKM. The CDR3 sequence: CASSFRGKGTTTEAFF. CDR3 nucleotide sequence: TGTGCCAGCAGTTTTAGGGGGAAGGGGACAACCACTGAAGCTTTCTTT.

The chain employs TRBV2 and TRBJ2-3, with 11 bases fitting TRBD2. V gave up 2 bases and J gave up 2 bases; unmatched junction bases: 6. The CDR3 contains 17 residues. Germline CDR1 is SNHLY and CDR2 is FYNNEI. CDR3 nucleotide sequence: TGTGCCAGCAGTGAATGGCTAGCGGGAGGTCACACAGATACGCAGTATTTT. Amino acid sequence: CASSEWLAGGHTDTQYF.

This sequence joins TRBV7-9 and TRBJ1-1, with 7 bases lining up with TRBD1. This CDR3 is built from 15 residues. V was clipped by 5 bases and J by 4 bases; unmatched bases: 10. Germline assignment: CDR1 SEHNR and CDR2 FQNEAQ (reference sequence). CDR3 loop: CASSPRQGGVTEAFF. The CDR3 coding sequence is TGTGCCAGCAGCCCAAGACAGGGTGGGGTCACTGAAGCTTTCTTT.

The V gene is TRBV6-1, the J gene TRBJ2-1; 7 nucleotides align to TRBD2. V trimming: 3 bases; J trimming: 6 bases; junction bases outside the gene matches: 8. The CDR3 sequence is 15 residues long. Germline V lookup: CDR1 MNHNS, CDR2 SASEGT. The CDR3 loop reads CASSEEGLAGNEQFF. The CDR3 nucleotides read TGTGCCAGCAGTGAGGAAGGGTTAGCGGGCAATGAGCAGTTCTTC.

As DNA, the CDR3 is TGTGCCAGCAGCTTGTCGCAGGGGGCTTTAACATACAATGAGCAGTTCTTC. Its protein is CASSLSQGALTYNEQFF. This chain joins TRBV5-4 and TRBJ2-1; TRBD1 aligns across 8 bases. The J segment lost 4 bases and the V segment lost 1 base, leaving 10 bases of the junction unmatched. The CDR3 loop spans 17 amino acids. Germline CDR1 reads SGHNT; CDR2 reads YYREEE (reference sequence).

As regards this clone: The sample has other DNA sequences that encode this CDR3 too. Here the CDR3 reads CASSEDRDTEAFF. The CDR3 nucleotides read TGTGCCAGCTCAGAGGACAGGGACACTGAAGCTTTCTTT. The V gene is TRBV18, the J gene TRBJ1-1; 8 bases match TRBD1. V shed 5 bases, J shed 3 bases, and the junction held 2 bases outside the gene matches. The CDR3 is made up of 13 amino acids. Germline V gene lookup returns CDR1 KGHSH and CDR2 LQKENI.

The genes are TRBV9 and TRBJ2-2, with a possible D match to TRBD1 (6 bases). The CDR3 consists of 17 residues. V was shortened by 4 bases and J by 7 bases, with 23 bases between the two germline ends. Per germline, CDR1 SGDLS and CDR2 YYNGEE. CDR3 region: CASSPQGSYQVGGELFF. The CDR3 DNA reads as TGTGCCAGCAGCCCCCAGGGGTCCTACCAGGTTGGCGGGGAGCTGTTTTTT.